This TCR beta chain was profiled in a study of cytomegalovirus exposure and HLA in healthy donors. The overall study: Genetic ancestry analysis placed over 75% of the 398 donors that were genotyped in the Caucasian-associated cluster.

The CDR3 is 14 amino acids. V shed 1 base and J shed 2 bases, with 9 bases lying between them. Germline V gene data show CDR1 as GTSNPN and CDR2 as SVGIG (reference sequence). In regard to this clone: Its specificity is not known.

Whole-study results and caveats: For cytomegalovirus status, the classifier reportedly gave diagnoses with high specificity and sensitivity. Specific recognition of CMV antigens was confirmed in vitro for a few chains (all CMV-associated). By HLA locus, TCR association rates varied in a later analysis, with DRB1 showing the most and HLA-C the fewest.

This PCR relied on a set of 60 Vbeta primers and 13 Jbeta primers. TCRdb's copy holds only in-frame clones and misses some; the assay was immunoSEQ multiplex PCR. The table shows around 98,000 clones, with roughly two thirds occurring only once. This chain links TRBV30 with TRBJ1-3, with D perhaps matching TRBD1 (5 bases). This clonotype was obtained from a man aged 50-60 years in good health and CMV-seronegative. Sequences were obtained from PBMCs. In DNA form, the CDR3 reads TGTGCCTGGAGTGCCGGGGGGACTGGAAACACCATATATTTT. This gives the protein CAWSAGGTGNTIYF.